This is a list of T cell receptor beta chains from one sample in a study of blood T cell repertoires in COVID-19. This table comes from immunoSEQ multiplex PCR, and its TCRdb copy is limited to in-frame clones, with some not included. The sample lists fewer than 110,000 clones, almost 90% occurring once. The sequenced sample consisted of peripheral blood. The receptors were gathered from a human donor in a cohort sampled during active COVID-19. Each CDR3 is given with its conserved first and last residue. A D gene is named only where the DNA matches it firmly. Rows may omit the clone size; those that give it use once, few, many or a size class.

j_gene: TRBJ2-1
v_gene: TRBV7-8
abundance: NA
d_gene: TRBD2
CDR3aa: CASSPRTGSGVNNEQFF
CDR3nt: TGTGCCAGCAGCCCCCGGACGGGAAGCGGGGTAAACAATGAGCAGTTCTTC

j_gene: TRBJ2-7
v_gene: TRBV6-5
abundance: NA
d_gene: TRBD1
CDR3aa: CASSYFRDSYEQYF
CDR3nt: TGTGCCAGCAGTTACTTCCGGGACAGCTACGAGCAGTACTTC

j_gene: TRBJ1-4
v_gene: TRBV7-7
abundance: NA
d_gene: NA
CDR3aa: CASSAPGTTNEKLFF
CDR3nt: TGTGCCAGCAGTGCTCCAGGGACAACTAATGAAAAACTGTTTTTT

j_gene: TRBJ1-2
v_gene: TRBV6-6
abundance: NA
d_gene: NA
CDR3aa: CASSYLGESYGYTF
CDR3nt: TGTGCCAGCAGTTACCTAGGGGAAAGCTATGGCTACACCTTC

j_gene: TRBJ2-5
v_gene: TRBV6-6
abundance: NA
d_gene: TRBD1
CDR3aa: CASSYRTGGRETQYF
CDR3nt: TGTGCCAGCAGCTACCGGACAGGGGGCCGGGAGACCCAGTACTTC

j_gene: TRBJ1-6
v_gene: TRBV6-5
abundance: NA
d_gene: TRBD1
CDR3aa: CASRGGQGQAPLHF
CDR3nt: TGTGCCAGCAGAGGGGGACAGGGGCAGGCACCCCTCCACTTT

j_gene: TRBJ2-5
v_gene: TRBV28
abundance: NA
d_gene: NA
CDR3aa: CASSFQGLETQYF
CDR3nt: TGTGCCAGCAGTTTCCAGGGGCTGGAGACCCAGTACTTC

j_gene: TRBJ1-2
v_gene: TRBV4-1
abundance: NA
d_gene: TRBD1
CDR3aa: CASSQELGQLNYGYTF
CDR3nt: TGCGCCAGCAGCCAAGAATTGGGACAGCTTAACTATGGCTACACCTTC

j_gene: TRBJ2-7
v_gene: TRBV18
abundance: NA
d_gene: TRBD2
CDR3aa: CASSPGLAGGPNEQYF
CDR3nt: TGTGCCAGCTCACCGGGACTAGCGGGAGGGCCAAACGAGCAGTACTTC

j_gene: TRBJ2-1
v_gene: TRBV11-3
abundance: NA
d_gene: NA
CDR3aa: CASSSDSSYNEQFF
CDR3nt: TGTGCCAGCAGCTCCGATAGCTCCTACAATGAGCAGTTCTTC

j_gene: TRBJ2-7
v_gene: TRBV7-2
abundance: NA
d_gene: NA
CDR3aa: CASSLQAGAPSYEQYF
CDR3nt: TGTGCCAGCAGCTTACAGGCGGGGGCCCCCTCCTACGAGCAGTACTTC

j_gene: TRBJ1-1
v_gene: TRBV7-2
abundance: few
d_gene: NA
CDR3aa: CASSFGLLRVRLNTEAFF
CDR3nt: TGTGCCAGCAGCTTTGGACTCTTAAGGGTTCGCCTGAACACTGAAGCTTTCTTT

j_gene: TRBJ2-5
v_gene: TRBV3-1/TRBV3-2
abundance: NA
d_gene: NA
CDR3aa: CASSQVPGVTETQYF
CDR3nt: TGTGCCAGCAGCCAAGTGCCGGGAGTGACGGAGACCCAGTACTTC

j_gene: TRBJ1-6
v_gene: TRBV9
abundance: NA
d_gene: TRBD1
CDR3aa: CASSASRGPYNSPLHF
CDR3nt: TGTGCCAGCAGCGCGAGCAGGGGGCCCTATAATTCACCCCTCCACTTT

j_gene: TRBJ2-5
v_gene: TRBV7-2
abundance: NA
d_gene: TRBD2
CDR3aa: CASSLLLAGGRQETQYF
CDR3nt: TGTGCCAGCAGCTTACTGCTAGCGGGAGGGCGCCAAGAGACCCAGTACTTC

j_gene: TRBJ2-1
v_gene: TRBV6-5
abundance: NA
d_gene: NA
CDR3aa: CASSYSSGANNEQFF
CDR3nt: TGTGCCAGCAGTTACTCGAGTGGGGCGAACAATGAGCAGTTCTTC

j_gene: TRBJ1-5
v_gene: TRBV29-1
abundance: NA
d_gene: TRBD1
CDR3aa: CSVALTGYNQPQHF
CDR3nt: TGCAGCGTTGCCTTGACAGGGTACAATCAGCCCCAGCATTTT

j_gene: TRBJ2-7
v_gene: TRBV25-1
abundance: NA
d_gene: TRBD2
CDR3aa: CASSEVPSGSTYEQYF
CDR3nt: TGTGCCAGCAGTGAAGTGCCTAGCGGAAGCACCTACGAGCAGTACTTC

j_gene: TRBJ1-1
v_gene: TRBV7-9
abundance: NA
d_gene: NA
CDR3aa: CASRVSDTEAFF
CDR3nt: TGTGCCAGCAGGGTGTCGGACACTGAAGCTTTCTTT

j_gene: TRBJ1-5
v_gene: TRBV27
abundance: NA
d_gene: NA
CDR3aa: CASSPWGDQNQPQHF
CDR3nt: TGTGCCAGCAGTCCGTGGGGGGACCAAAATCAGCCCCAGCATTTT

j_gene: TRBJ2-7
v_gene: TRBV11-2
abundance: NA
d_gene: NA
CDR3aa: CASSQSRYEQYF
CDR3nt: TGTGCCAGCAGCCAAAGCAGGTACGAGCAGTACTTC

j_gene: TRBJ1-1
v_gene: TRBV19
abundance: NA
d_gene: NA
CDR3aa: CASSARRRLGGTEAFF
CDR3nt: TGTGCCAGTAGCGCCCGGCGCCGGCTCGGGGGTACTGAAGCTTTCTTT

j_gene: TRBJ1-1
v_gene: TRBV12-5
abundance: NA
d_gene: NA
CDR3aa: CASGLGGRTEAFF
CDR3nt: TGTGCTAGTGGTTTAGGTGGGCGAACTGAAGCTTTCTTT

j_gene: TRBJ1-6
v_gene: TRBV4-1
abundance: NA
d_gene: TRBD1
CDR3aa: CASSQGTGTGRSPLHF
CDR3nt: TGCGCCAGCAGCCAAGGAACCGGGACAGGGCGCTCACCCCTCCACTTT

j_gene: TRBJ2-3
v_gene: TRBV5-1
abundance: NA
d_gene: NA
CDR3aa: CASRSGTSTDTQYF
CDR3nt: TGCGCCAGCAGATCCGGGACTAGCACAGATACGCAGTATTTT

j_gene: TRBJ1-1
v_gene: TRBV10-1
abundance: NA
d_gene: NA
CDR3aa: CASSTSEAGSGEAFF
CDR3nt: TGCGCCAGCAGTACCAGTGAGGCGGGGTCCGGTGAAGCTTTCTTT

j_gene: TRBJ1-6
v_gene: TRBV7-2
abundance: NA
d_gene: NA
CDR3aa: CASSSRTGNGSPLHF
CDR3nt: TGTGCCAGCAGCTCGCGCACAGGGAACGGTTCACCCCTCCACTTT

j_gene: TRBJ2-1
v_gene: TRBV19
abundance: NA
d_gene: NA
CDR3aa: CASSMDGRYNEQFF
CDR3nt: TGTGCCAGTAGTATGGACGGGAGATACAATGAGCAGTTCTTC

j_gene: TRBJ1-5
v_gene: TRBV19
abundance: NA
d_gene: TRBD1
CDR3aa: CASSISGGGQPQHF
CDR3nt: TGTGCCAGTAGTATATCAGGGGGCGGTCAGCCCCAGCATTTT

j_gene: TRBJ1-4
v_gene: TRBV28
abundance: NA
d_gene: TRBD1
CDR3aa: CASGRQGVGEKLFF
CDR3nt: TGTGCCAGCGGAAGACAGGGGGTTGGTGAAAAACTGTTTTTT

j_gene: TRBJ2-7
v_gene: TRBV25-1
abundance: NA
d_gene: NA
CDR3aa: CASSEGDFSYEQYF
CDR3nt: TGTGCCAGCAGTGAGGGGGACTTCTCCTACGAGCAGTACTTC

j_gene: TRBJ2-7
v_gene: TRBV5-1
abundance: NA
d_gene: TRBD2
CDR3aa: CASSFPAGGYEQYF
CDR3nt: TGCGCCAGCAGCTTCCCAGCGGGGGGCTACGAGCAGTACTTC

j_gene: TRBJ2-7
v_gene: TRBV6-5
abundance: NA
d_gene: TRBD1
CDR3aa: CASSPGQNLYEQYF
CDR3nt: TGTGCCAGCAGTCCGGGACAGAATCTCTACGAGCAGTACTTC

j_gene: TRBJ1-6
v_gene: TRBV7-9
abundance: NA
d_gene: TRBD1
CDR3aa: CASIEPGTGANSPLHF
CDR3nt: TGTGCCAGCATCGAGCCCGGGACAGGGGCAAATTCACCCCTCCACTTT

j_gene: TRBJ1-4
v_gene: TRBV30
abundance: NA
d_gene: NA
CDR3aa: CAWSPGGFNEKLFF
CDR3nt: TGTGCCTGGAGTCCGGGGGGGTTTAATGAAAAACTGTTTTTT

j_gene: TRBJ2-1
v_gene: TRBV7-3
abundance: NA
d_gene: TRBD1
CDR3aa: CASSPTGGNEQFF
CDR3nt: TGTGCCAGCAGCCCGACAGGGGGCAATGAGCAGTTCTTC

j_gene: TRBJ2-7
v_gene: TRBV29-1
abundance: NA
d_gene: NA
CDR3aa: CSVFPVGFSYEQYF
CDR3nt: TGCAGCGTTTTTCCGGTCGGGTTCTCCTACGAGCAGTACTTC

j_gene: TRBJ1-2
v_gene: TRBV7-8
abundance: NA
d_gene: TRBD1
CDR3aa: CASSQGTGRGYTF
CDR3nt: TGTGCCAGCAGCCAAGGGACAGGGCGGGGCTACACCTTC

j_gene: TRBJ1-5
v_gene: TRBV19
abundance: NA
d_gene: NA
CDR3aa: CASSIQGRQPQHF
CDR3nt: TGTGCCAGTAGTATACAGGGTCGGCAGCCCCAGCATTTT

j_gene: TRBJ2-5
v_gene: TRBV7-9
abundance: NA
d_gene: NA
CDR3aa: CASSPNHSGETQYF
CDR3nt: TGTGCCAGCAGCCCTAACCATTCAGGGGAGACCCAGTACTTC

j_gene: TRBJ1-2
v_gene: TRBV9
abundance: NA
d_gene: NA
CDR3aa: CASSPATNYGYTF
CDR3nt: TGTGCCAGCAGCCCCGCTACCAACTATGGCTACACCTTC

j_gene: TRBJ2-5
v_gene: TRBV2
abundance: NA
d_gene: NA
CDR3aa: CASRDRVETQYF
CDR3nt: TGTGCCAGCAGGGACAGAGTAGAGACCCAGTACTTC

j_gene: TRBJ2-7
v_gene: TRBV7-2
abundance: NA
d_gene: TRBD2
CDR3aa: CASSVKRASGNEQYF
CDR3nt: TGTGCCAGCAGCGTCAAAAGGGCTAGCGGGAACGAGCAGTACTTC

j_gene: TRBJ2-3
v_gene: TRBV29-1
abundance: NA
d_gene: NA
CDR3aa: CSVEDRVARLTDTQYF
CDR3nt: TGCAGCGTTGAAGACCGGGTAGCGCGACTAACAGATACGCAGTATTTT

j_gene: TRBJ1-1
v_gene: TRBV7-3
abundance: medium-sized
d_gene: NA
CDR3aa: CASSWTQNTEAFF
CDR3nt: TGTGCCAGCAGCTGGACACAGAACACTGAAGCTTTCTTT